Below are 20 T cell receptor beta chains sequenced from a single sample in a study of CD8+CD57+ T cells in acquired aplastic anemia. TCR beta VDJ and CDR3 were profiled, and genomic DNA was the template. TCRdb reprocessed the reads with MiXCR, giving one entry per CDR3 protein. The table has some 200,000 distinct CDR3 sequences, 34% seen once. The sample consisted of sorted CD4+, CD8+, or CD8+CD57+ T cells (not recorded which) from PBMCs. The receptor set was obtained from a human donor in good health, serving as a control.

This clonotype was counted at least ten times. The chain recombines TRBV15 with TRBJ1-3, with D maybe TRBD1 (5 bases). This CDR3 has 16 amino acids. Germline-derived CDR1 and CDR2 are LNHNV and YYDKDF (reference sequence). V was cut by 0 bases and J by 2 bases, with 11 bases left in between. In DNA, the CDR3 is TGTGCCACCAGCAGAGATGCGGGGCTGGCTGGAAACACCATATATTTT. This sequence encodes CATSRDAGLAGNTIYF.

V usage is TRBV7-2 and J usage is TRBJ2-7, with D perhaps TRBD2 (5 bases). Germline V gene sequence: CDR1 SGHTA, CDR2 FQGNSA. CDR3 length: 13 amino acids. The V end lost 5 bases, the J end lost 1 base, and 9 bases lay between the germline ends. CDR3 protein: CASSPWRSYEQYF. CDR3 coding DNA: TGTGCCAGCAGCCCTTGGAGGTCCTACGAGCAGTACTTC.

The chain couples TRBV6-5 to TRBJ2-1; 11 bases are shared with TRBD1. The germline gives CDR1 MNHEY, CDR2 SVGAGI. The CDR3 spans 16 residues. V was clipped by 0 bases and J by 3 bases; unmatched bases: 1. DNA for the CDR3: TGTGCCAGCAGTTACTCCGGGACAGGGGGCTACAATGAGCAGTTCTTC. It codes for CASSYSGTGGYNEQFF.

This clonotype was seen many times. The CDR3 sequence is CASRGTTSTLNEQFF. CDR3 nucleotides: TGTGCCAGCAGAGGGACCACTAGCACCCTCAATGAGCAGTTCTTC. The chain is built from TRBV2 and TRBJ2-1, with a possible D match to TRBD2 (6 bases). This CDR3 region has 15 residues. V was pared by 6 bases and J by 6 bases, with 18 bases between. Germline CDR1 and CDR2: SNHLY and FYNNEI.

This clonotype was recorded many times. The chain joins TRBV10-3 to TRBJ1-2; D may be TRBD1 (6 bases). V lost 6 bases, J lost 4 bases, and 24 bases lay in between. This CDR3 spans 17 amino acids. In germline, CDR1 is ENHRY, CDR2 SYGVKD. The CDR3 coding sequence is TGTGCCATCAGCGCCCGGACAGACGAACAAAACCTCTATGGCTACACCTTC. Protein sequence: CAISARTDEQNLYGYTF.

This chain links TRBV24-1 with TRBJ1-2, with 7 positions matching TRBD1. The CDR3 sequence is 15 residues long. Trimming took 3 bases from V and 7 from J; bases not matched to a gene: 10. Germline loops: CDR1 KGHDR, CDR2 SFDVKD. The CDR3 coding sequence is TGTGCCACCAGTGATCGAGACAGGGAGGAGGGTGGCTACACCTTC. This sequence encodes CATSDRDREEGGYTF.

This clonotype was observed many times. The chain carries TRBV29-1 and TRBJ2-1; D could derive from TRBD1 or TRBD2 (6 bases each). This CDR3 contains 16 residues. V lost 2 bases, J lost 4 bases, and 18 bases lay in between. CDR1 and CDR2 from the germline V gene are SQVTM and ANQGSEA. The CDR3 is CSVEWGAAENYNEQFF. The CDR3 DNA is TGCAGCGTTGAATGGGGGGCGGCAGAGAATTACAATGAGCAGTTCTTC.

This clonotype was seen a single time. CDR3 protein: CASSLTGTSYNEQFF. The CDR3 DNA reads TGTGCCAGCAGCTTGACAGGGACCTCCTACAATGAGCAGTTCTTC. This chain links TRBV5-4 with TRBJ2-1, with TRBD1 as a possible D gene (6 bases). The length of the CDR3 is 15 residues. Trimming shortened V by 1 base and J by 0 bases, and 8 bases separated the two germline ends. Germline lookup yields CDR1 SGHNT and CDR2 YYREEE (reference sequence).

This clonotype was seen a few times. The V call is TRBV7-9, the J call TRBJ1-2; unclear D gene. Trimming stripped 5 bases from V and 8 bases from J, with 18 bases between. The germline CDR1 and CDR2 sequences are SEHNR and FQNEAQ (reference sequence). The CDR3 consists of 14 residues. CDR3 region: CASSQDSNIRGYTF. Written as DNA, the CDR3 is TGTGCCAGCAGCCAAGATTCGAACATTCGGGGCTACACCTTC.

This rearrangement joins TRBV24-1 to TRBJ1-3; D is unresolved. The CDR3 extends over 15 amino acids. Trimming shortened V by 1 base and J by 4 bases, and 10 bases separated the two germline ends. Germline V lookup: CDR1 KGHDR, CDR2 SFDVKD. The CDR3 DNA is TGTGCCACCAGTGATTTTGGGCCTCAAGGAAACACCATATATTTT. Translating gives CATSDFGPQGNTIYF.

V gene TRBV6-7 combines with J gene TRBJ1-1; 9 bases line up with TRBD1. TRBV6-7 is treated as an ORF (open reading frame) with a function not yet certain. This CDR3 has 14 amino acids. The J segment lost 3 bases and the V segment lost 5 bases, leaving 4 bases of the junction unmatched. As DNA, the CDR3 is TGTGCCAGCAGTAAGGGACAGGGCTACACTGAAGCTTTCTTT. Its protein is CASSKGQGYTEAFF.

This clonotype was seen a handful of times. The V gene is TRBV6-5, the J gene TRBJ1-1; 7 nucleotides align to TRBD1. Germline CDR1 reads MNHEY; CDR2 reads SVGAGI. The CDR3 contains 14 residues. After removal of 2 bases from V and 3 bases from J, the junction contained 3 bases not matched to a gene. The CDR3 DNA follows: TGTGCCAGCAGTTACGACAGGGTAGACACTGAAGCTTTCTTT. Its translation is CASSYDRVDTEAFF.

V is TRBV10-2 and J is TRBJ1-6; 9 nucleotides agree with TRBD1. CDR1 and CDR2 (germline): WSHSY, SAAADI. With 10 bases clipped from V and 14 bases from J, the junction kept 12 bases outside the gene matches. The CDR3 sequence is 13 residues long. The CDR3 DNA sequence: TGCGCCACCGGAGGACAGGGGACGGCGACCCTCCACTTT. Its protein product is CATGGQGTATLHF.

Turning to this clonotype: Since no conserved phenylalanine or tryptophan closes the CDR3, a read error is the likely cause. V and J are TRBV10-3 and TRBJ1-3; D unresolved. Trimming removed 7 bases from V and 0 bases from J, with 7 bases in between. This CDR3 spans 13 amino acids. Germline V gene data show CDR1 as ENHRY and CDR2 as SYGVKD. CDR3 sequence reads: CAIKGSSGNTIYS. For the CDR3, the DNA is TGTGCCATCAAGGGAAGCTCTGGAAACACCATATATTCT.

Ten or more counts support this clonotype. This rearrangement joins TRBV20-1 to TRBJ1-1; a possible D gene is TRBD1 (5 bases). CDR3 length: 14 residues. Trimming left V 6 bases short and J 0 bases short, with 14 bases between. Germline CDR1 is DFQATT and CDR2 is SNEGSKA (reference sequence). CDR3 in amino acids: CSAAPGTMNTEAFF. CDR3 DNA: TGCAGTGCGGCTCCCGGGACCATGAACACTGAAGCTTTCTTT.

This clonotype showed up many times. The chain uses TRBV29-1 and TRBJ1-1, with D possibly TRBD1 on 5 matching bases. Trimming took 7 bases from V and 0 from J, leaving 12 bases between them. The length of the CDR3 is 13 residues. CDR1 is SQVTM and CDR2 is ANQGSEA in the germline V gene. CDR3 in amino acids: CSAVGQLNTEAFF. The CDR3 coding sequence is TGCAGCGCCGTAGGACAATTGAACACTGAAGCTTTCTTT.

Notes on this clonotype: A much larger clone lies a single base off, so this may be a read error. The CDR3 region has the DNA TGTGCCAGCAGCCCCGGTCGGGGTTATGGCTACACCTTC. This codes for CASSPGRGYGYTF. The chain combines TRBV6-1 with TRBJ1-2; D is unclear. Deletions cut 6 bases from V and 5 bases from J, with 13 bases between. Germline V gene lookup returns CDR1 MNHNS and CDR2 SASEGT. This CDR3 is 13 amino acids long.

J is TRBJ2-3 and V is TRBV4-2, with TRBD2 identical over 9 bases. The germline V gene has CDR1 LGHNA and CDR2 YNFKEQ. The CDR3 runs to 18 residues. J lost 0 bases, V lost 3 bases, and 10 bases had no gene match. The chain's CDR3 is CASSQIVGLARSTDTQYF. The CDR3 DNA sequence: TGTGCCAGCAGCCAGATTGTCGGACTAGCGCGTAGCACAGATACGCAGTATTTT.

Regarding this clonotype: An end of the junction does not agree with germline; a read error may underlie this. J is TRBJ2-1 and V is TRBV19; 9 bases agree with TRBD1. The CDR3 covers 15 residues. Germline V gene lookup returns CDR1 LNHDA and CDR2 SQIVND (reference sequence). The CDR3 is CASSTVGQGYNEEFF. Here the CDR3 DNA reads TGTGCCAGTAGTACAGTGGGACAGGGCTACAATGAGGAGTTCTTC.

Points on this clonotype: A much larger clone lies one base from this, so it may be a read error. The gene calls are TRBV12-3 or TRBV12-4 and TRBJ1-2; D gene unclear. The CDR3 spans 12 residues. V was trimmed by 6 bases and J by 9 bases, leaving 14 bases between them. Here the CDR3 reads CASSLGVVSYTF. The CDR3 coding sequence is TGTGCCAGCAGCCTGGGCGTTGTAAGCTACACCTTC.